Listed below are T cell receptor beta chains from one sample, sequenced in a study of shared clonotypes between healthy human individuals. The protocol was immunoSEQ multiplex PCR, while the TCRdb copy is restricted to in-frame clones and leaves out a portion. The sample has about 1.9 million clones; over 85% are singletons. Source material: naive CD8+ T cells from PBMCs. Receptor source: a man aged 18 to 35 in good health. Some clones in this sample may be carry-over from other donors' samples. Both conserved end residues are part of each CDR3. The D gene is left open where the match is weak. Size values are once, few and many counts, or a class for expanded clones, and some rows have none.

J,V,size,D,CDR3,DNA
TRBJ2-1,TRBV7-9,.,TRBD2,CASSLSAGGYNEQFF,TGTGCCAGCAGCCTCTCTGCGGGAGGCTACAATGAGCAGTTCTTC
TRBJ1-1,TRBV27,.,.,CASSLSNANTEAFF,TGTGCCAGCAGTTTATCGAACGCGAACACTGAAGCTTTCTTT
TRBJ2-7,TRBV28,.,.,CASNHGTSSSYEQYF,TGTGCCAGCAATCATGGGACGTCCAGCTCCTACGAGCAGTACTTC
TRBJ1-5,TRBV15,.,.,CATGESNQPQHF,TGTGCCACCGGAGAGAGCAATCAGCCCCAGCATTTT
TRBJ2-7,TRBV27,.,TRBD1,CASSLSGTGGFYEQYF,TGTGCCAGCAGTTTATCGGGGACAGGGGGGTTCTACGAGCAGTACTTC
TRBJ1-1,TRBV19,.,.,CASSPGNTEAFF,TGTGCCAGTTCCCCCGGAAACACTGAAGCTTTCTTT
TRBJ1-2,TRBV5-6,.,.,CASSAWRETHYGYTF,TGTGCCAGCAGCGCATGGAGGGAGACACACTATGGCTACACCTTC
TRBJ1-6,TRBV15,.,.,CATSRVGSPLHF,TGTGCCACCAGCAGAGTTGGTTCACCCCTCCACTTT
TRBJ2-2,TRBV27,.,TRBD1,CASSLGTGAPELFF,TGTGCCAGCAGTTTAGGGACAGGGGCCCCGGAGCTGTTTTTT
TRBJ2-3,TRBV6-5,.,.,CASSYQESGTDTQYF,TGTGCCAGCAGTTACCAGGAGAGTGGGACAGATACGCAGTATTTT
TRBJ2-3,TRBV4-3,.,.,CASSQSFVGQIDTDTQYF,TGCGCCAGCAGCCAATCGTTTGTTGGACAGATAGACACAGATACGCAGTATTTT
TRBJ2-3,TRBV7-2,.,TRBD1,CASSRQGDRADTQYF,TGTGCCAGCAGCCGACAGGGTGATAGGGCAGATACGCAGTATTTT
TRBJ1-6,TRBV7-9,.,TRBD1,CASRPDRGNNSPLHF,TGTGCCAGCAGACCGGACAGGGGGAATAATTCACCCCTCCACTTT
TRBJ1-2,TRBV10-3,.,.,CAITFTGKDGYTF,TGTGCCATCACGTTTACAGGGAAGGATGGCTACACCTTC
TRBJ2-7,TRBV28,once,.,CASWGEVTYEQYF,TGTGCCAGCTGGGGGGAAGTCACCTACGAGCAGTACTTC
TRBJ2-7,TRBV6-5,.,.,CASSWTREHYEQYF,TGTGCCAGCAGCTGGACCAGGGAACACTACGAGCAGTACTTC
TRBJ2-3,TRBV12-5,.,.,CASGLVTGGYSGSSTDTQYF,TGTGCTAGTGGTTTGGTCACGGGGGGCTATAGCGGAAGTAGCACAGATACGCAGTATTTT
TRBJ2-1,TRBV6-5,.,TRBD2,CASSPRFSGSNEQFF,TGTGCCAGCAGTCCCCGTTTTAGCGGGAGCAATGAGCAGTTCTTC
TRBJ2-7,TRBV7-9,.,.,CASSLEQGMDEQYF,TGTGCCAGCAGCTTAGAACAGGGTATGGACGAGCAGTACTTC
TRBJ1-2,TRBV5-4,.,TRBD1,CASSYQGAQLGGYTF,TGTGCCAGCAGCTATCAGGGGGCGCAATTGGGTGGCTACACCTTC
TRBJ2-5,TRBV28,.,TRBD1,CASSSRLRGSETQYF,TGTGCCAGCAGTTCCCGCCTCAGGGGGTCGGAGACCCAGTACTTC
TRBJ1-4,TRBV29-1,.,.,CSVDFGTHEKLFF,TGCAGCGTTGACTTCGGGACCCATGAAAAACTGTTTTTT
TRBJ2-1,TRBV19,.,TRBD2,CASREREWVKNEQFF,TGTGCCAGTAGAGAGCGGGAGTGGGTTAAGAATGAGCAGTTCTTC
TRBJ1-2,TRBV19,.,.,CASSGGTGYTF,TGTGCCAGTAGTGGCGGGACGGGCTACACCTTC
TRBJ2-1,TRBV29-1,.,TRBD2,CSALSSGNPLNEQFF,TGCAGCGCCCTATCTAGCGGGAACCCTCTCAATGAGCAGTTCTTC
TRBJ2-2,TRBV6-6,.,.,CASSYVLGLNTGELFF,TGTGCCAGCAGTTACGTACTAGGTTTGAACACCGGGGAGCTGTTTTTT
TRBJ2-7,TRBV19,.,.,CASSLRDQAYEQYF,TGTGCCAGTAGTCTCCGGGACCAAGCCTACGAGCAGTACTTC
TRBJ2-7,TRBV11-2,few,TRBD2,CASSPVAGGPQYF,TGTGCCAGCAGCCCCGTGGCGGGGGGACCACAGTACTTC
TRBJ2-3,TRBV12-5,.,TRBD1,CASGLGTGVGDTQYF,TGTGCTAGTGGTTTGGGGACAGGGGTTGGAGATACGCAGTATTTT
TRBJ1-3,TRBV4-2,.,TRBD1,CASSQARDRVSGNTIYF,TGTGCCAGCAGCCAAGCTCGGGACAGGGTCTCGGGAAACACCATATATTTT
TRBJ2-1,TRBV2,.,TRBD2,CASSEIGLATNEQFF,TGTGCCAGCAGTGAAATTGGACTAGCTACTAATGAGCAGTTCTTC
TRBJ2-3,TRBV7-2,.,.,CASSLLPGTSTDTQYF,TGTGCCAGCAGCTTACTCCCGGGAACTAGCACAGATACGCAGTATTTT
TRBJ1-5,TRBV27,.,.,CASSLISGGSNQPQHF,TGTGCCAGCAGTTTAATTTCCGGGGGTAGCAATCAGCCCCAGCATTTT
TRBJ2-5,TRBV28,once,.,CASSPPGFSSGQETQYF,TGTGCCAGCAGTCCCCCGGGTTTTTCCTCGGGCCAAGAGACCCAGTACTTC
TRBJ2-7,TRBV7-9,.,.,CASSRDIYEQYF,TGTGCCAGCAGTCGAGATATCTACGAGCAGTACTTC
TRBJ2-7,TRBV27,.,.,CASSLSGIAYEQYF,TGTGCCAGCAGTTTAAGCGGAATAGCCTACGAGCAGTACTTC
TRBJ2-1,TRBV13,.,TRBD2,CASSSSGRTNEQFF,TGTGCCAGCAGCTCTAGCGGGAGGACAAATGAGCAGTTCTTC
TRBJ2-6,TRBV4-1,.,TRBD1,CASSQFGTVKGANVLTF,TGCGCCAGCAGCCAGTTCGGGACAGTGAAAGGGGCCAACGTCCTGACTTTC
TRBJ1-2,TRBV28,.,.,CAISDLDLGANYGYTF,TGTGCCATTTCAGACCTCGACCTGGGAGCTAACTATGGCTACACCTTC
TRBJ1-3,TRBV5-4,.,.,CASSLGGRISGNTIYF,TGTGCCAGCAGCTTGGGTGGACGGATCTCTGGAAACACCATATATTTT
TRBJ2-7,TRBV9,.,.,CASSVNVQGPYEQYF,TGTGCCAGCAGCGTAAACGTTCAGGGCCCCTACGAGCAGTACTTC
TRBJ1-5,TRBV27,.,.,CASSWGANQPQHF,TGTGCCAGCAGCTGGGGGGCAAATCAGCCCCAGCATTTT
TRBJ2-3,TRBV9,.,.,CASSSRDRATDTQYF,TGTGCCAGCAGCTCCCGCGACAGAGCCACAGATACGCAGTATTTT
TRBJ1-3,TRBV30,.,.,CAPQPRRNTIYF,TGTGCCCCCCAGCCGCGTCGCAACACCATATATTTT
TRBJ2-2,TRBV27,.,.,CASSFLTALNTGELFF,TGTGCCAGCAGTTTCCTGACAGCCTTGAACACCGGGGAGCTGTTTTTT
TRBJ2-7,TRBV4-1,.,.,CASSQGESGYEQYF,TGCGCCAGCAGCCAAGGAGAGTCGGGCTACGAGCAGTACTTC
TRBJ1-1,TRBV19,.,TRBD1,CASGDRALRNTEAFF,TGTGCCAGTGGCGACAGGGCGTTGCGGAACACTGAAGCTTTCTTT
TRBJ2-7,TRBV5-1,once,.,CASGIRPGLSYEQYF,TGCGCCAGCGGGATTCGACCAGGCCTGTCCTACGAGCAGTACTTC
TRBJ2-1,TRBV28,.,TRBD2,CASSPTSGISSYNEQFF,TGTGCCAGCAGCCCAACTAGCGGGATAAGCTCCTACAATGAGCAGTTCTTC
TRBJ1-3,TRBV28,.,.,CASSQTGEYTIYF,TGTGCCAGCAGTCAGACAGGTGAATACACCATATATTTT
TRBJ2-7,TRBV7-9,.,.,CASSHPWEVSYEQYF,TGTGCCAGCAGCCATCCCTGGGAGGTCTCCTACGAGCAGTACTTC
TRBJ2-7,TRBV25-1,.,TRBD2,CASSELGASGYEQYF,TGTGCCAGCAGTGAGCTCGGGGCTAGCGGCTACGAGCAGTACTTC
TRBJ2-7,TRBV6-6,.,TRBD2,CASSYGTSGRNEQYF,TGTGCCAGCAGTTATGGGACTAGCGGGAGGAACGAGCAGTACTTC
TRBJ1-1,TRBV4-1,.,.,CASSQLTVNTEAFF,TGCGCCAGCAGCCAGCTGACAGTGAACACTGAAGCTTTCTTT
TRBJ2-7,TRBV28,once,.,CASSSNSYEQYF,TGTGCCAGCAGTTCCAACTCCTACGAGCAGTACTTC
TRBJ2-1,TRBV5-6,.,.,CASITQTGVEQFF,TGTGCCAGCATCACCCAAACCGGCGTGGAGCAGTTCTTC
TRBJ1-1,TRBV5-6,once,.,CASSFNLGTEAFF,TGTGCCAGCAGCTTCAACTTGGGCACTGAAGCTTTCTTT
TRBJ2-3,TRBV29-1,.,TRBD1,CSATTGGSTDTQYF,TGCAGCGCAACTACAGGGGGGAGCACAGATACGCAGTATTTT